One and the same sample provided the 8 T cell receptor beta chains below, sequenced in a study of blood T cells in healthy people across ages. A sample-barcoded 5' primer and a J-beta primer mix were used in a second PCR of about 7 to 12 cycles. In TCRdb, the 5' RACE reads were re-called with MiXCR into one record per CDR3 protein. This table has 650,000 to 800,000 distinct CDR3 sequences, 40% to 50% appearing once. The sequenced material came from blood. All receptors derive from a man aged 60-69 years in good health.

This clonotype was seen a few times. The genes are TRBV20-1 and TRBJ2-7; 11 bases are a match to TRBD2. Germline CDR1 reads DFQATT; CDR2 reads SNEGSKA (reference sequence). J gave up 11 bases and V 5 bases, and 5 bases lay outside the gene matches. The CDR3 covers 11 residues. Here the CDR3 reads CSASTSGGEYF. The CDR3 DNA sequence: TGCAGTGCTTCCACTAGCGGGGGCGAGTACTTC.

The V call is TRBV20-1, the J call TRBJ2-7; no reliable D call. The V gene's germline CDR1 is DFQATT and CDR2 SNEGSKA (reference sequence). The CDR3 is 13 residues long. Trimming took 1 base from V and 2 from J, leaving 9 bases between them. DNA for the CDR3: TGCAGTGCTAGAGGACATTCCACCTACGAGCAGTACTTC. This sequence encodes CSARGHSTYEQYF.

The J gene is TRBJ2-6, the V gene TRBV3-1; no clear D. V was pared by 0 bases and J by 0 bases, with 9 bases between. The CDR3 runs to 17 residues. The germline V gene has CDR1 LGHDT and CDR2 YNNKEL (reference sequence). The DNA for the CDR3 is TGTGCCAGCAGCCAAGATTCTTTGGGCTCTGGGGCCAACGTCCTGACTTTC. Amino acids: CASSQDSLGSGANVLTF.

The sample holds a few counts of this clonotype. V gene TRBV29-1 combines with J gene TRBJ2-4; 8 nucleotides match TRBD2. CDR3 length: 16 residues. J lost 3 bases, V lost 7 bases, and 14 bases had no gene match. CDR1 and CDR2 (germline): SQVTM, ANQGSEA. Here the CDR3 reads CSGRFGGAVSKNIQYF. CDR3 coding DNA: TGCAGCGGGCGCTTCGGGGGGGCCGTGAGCAAAAACATTCAGTACTTC.

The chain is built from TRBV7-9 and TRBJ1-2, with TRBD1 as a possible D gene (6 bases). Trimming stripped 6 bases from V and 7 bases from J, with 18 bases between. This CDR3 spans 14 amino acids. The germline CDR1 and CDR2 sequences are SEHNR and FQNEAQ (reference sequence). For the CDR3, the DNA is TGTGCCAGCAGTAAGCCACCTGGGACAACTGGCTACACCTTC. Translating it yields CASSKPPGTTGYTF.

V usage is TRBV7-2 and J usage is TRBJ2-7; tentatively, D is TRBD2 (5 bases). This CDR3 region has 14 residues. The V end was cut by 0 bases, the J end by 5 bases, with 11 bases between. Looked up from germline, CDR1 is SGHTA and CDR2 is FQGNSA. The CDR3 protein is CASSLALAGNEQYF. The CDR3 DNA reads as TGTGCCAGCAGCTTAGCCCTGGCGGGCAACGAGCAGTACTTC.

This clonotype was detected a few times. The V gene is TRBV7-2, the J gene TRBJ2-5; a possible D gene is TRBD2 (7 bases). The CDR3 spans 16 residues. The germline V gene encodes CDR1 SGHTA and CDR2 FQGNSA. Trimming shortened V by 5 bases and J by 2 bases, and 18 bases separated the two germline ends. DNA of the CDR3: TGTGCCAGCAGCCCCCTAGGGGCGGGGGCGCAAGAGACCCAGTACTTC. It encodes CASSPLGAGAQETQYF.

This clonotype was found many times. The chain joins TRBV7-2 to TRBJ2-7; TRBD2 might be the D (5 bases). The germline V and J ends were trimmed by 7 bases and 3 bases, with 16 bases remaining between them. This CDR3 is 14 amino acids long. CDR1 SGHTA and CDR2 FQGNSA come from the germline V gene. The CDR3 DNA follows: TGTGCCAGCAACCCCCGGACGGACTTCTACGAGCAGTACTTC. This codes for CASNPRTDFYEQYF.